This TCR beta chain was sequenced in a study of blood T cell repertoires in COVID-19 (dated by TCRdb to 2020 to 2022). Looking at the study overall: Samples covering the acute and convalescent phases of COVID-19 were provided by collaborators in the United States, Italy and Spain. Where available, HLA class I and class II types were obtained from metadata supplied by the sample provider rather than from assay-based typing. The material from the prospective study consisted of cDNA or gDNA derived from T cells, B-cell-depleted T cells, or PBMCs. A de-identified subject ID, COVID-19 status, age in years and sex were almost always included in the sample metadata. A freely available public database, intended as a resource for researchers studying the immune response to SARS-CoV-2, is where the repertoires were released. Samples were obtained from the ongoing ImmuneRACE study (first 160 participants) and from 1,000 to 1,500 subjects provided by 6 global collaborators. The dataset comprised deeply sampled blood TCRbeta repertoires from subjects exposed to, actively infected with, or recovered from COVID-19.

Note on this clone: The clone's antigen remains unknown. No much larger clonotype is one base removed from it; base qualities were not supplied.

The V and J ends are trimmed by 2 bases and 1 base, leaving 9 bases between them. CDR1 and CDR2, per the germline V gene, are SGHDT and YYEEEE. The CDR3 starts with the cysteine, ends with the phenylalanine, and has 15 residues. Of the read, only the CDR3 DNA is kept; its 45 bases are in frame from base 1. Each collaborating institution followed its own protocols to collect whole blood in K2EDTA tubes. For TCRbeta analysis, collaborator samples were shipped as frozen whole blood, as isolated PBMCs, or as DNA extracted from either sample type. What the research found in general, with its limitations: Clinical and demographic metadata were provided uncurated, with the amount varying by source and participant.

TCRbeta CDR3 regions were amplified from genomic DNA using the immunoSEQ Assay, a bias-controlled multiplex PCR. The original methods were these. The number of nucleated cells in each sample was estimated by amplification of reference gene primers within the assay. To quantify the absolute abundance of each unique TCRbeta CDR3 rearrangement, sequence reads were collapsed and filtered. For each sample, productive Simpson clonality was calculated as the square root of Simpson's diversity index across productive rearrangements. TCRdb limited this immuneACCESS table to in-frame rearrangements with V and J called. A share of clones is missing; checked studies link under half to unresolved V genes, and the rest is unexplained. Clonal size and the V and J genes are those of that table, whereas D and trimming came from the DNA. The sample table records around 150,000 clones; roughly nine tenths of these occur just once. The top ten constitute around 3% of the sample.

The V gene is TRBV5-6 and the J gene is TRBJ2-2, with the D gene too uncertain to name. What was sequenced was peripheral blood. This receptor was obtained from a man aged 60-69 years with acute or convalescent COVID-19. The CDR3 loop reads CASSFGLLNTGELFF. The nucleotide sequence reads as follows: TGTGCCAGCAGCTTTGGGCTCTTGAACACCGGGGAGCTGTTTTTT. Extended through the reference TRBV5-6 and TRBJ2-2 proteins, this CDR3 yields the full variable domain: DAGVTQSPTHLIKTRGQQVTLRCSPKSGHDTVSWYQQALGQGPQFIFQYYEEEERQRGNFPDRFSGHQFPNYSSELNVNALLLGDSALYLCASSFGLLNTGELFFGEGSRLTVL.